The 25 T cell receptor beta chains below were found in one sample sequenced in a study of long-term antiretroviral therapy in people with HIV (dated by TCRdb to 2022 to 2024). The immunoSEQ hsTCRB v3.0 assay was used at survey level resolution for TRB variable region sequencing. What TCRdb holds here is the immuneACCESS table cut down to in-frame rearrangements. Part of the clones is not present; checked against another copy, under half of the missing clones reflect an unresolved V gene, and the others are unexplained. The sample table holds over 30,000 clones, of which around 79% were seen once. The top ten clonotypes cover roughly 3.2% of the sample. The sequences come from unsorted PBMCs, collected 1.9 years after starting antiretroviral therapy. The receptors stem from a man between 18 and 29 years old with HIV.

This clone appeared once. The chain uses TRBV6-5 and TRBJ1-2, with D hard to call. Germline assignment: CDR1 MNHEY and CDR2 SVGAGI. The CDR3 contains 13 residues. V lost 0 bases to trimming and J lost 7 bases, with 9 bases between them. In DNA, the CDR3 is TGTGCCAGCAGTTACTCTTTGCACAGTGGCTACACCTTC. This codes for CASSYSLHSGYTF.

The chain combines TRBV11-2 with TRBJ2-3; 9 bases map to TRBD1. J gave up 3 bases and V 8 bases, and 6 bases lay outside the gene matches. Germline V gene sequence: CDR1 SGHAT, CDR2 FQNNGV. This CDR3 is 14 amino acids long. This chain's CDR3 is CASGRDRVTDTQYF. The CDR3 region has the DNA TGTGCCAGCGGGCGGGACAGGGTGACAGATACGCAGTATTTT.

The rearrangement links TRBV18 to TRBJ1-4; D remains unclear. V lost 4 bases, J lost 6 bases, and 12 bases lay in between. Germline V gene lookup returns CDR1 KGHSH and CDR2 LQKENI. The CDR3 totals 14 residues. DNA of the CDR3: TGTGCCAGCTCACAGGTCCGAAGTGATGAAAAACTGTTTTTT. This codes for CASSQVRSDEKLFF.

The V call is TRBV2, the J call TRBJ2-3, with 11 bases fitting TRBD2. Germline V gives CDR1 SNHLY, CDR2 FYNNEI. The CDR3 length is 16 residues. Germline trimming cut 2 bases from V and 3 bases from J; bases unmatched to any gene: 4. In DNA, the CDR3 is TGTGCCAGCAGTGAACTAGCGGGGGGCCCTACAGATACGCAGTATTTT. Protein: CASSELAGGPTDTQYF.

This clone was counted once. The rearrangement uses TRBV29-1 and TRBJ1-3; no definite D call. This CDR3 spans 15 amino acids. V was pared by 0 bases and J by 2 bases, with 11 bases between. Germline V gene lookup returns CDR1 SQVTM and CDR2 ANQGSEA. The DNA of the CDR3 is TGCAGCGTTGAAGATCCCGCCGGGGCTGGAAACACCATATATTTT. Protein product: CSVEDPAGAGNTIYF. The full variable domain, rest sourced from reference TRBV29-1 and TRBJ1-3, is SAVISQKPSRDICQRGTSLTIQCQVDSQVTMMFWYRQQPGQSLTLIATANQGSEATYESGFVIDKFPISRPNLTFSTLTVSNMSPEDSSIYLCSVEDPAGAGNTIYFGEGSWLTVV.

V gene TRBV18 combines with J gene TRBJ2-7, with D perhaps matching TRBD1 (6 bases). CDR3 length: 12 amino acids. V was clipped by 2 bases and J by 6 bases, with 8 bases between them. Germline V gene lookup returns CDR1 KGHSH and CDR2 LQKENI. The CDR3: CASSPGTREQYF. The CDR3 coding sequence is TGTGCCAGCTCACCAGGGACACGCGAGCAGTACTTC.

This chain uses TRBV5-1 with TRBJ1-2; the D gene is possibly TRBD1 (6 bases). Germline V gene data show CDR1 as SGHRS and CDR2 as YFSETQ. V was trimmed by 0 bases and J by 6 bases, leaving 9 bases between them. This CDR3 contains 13 residues. This chain's CDR3 is CASSLGTADGYTF. For the CDR3, the DNA is TGCGCCAGCAGCTTGGGGACAGCCGATGGCTACACCTTC.

This sequence joins TRBV18 and TRBJ1-2; 8 nucleotides line up with TRBD1. The CDR3 sequence is 13 residues long. Losses at the gene ends were 6 bases for V and 4 bases for J; bases not matched to a gene: 4. Germline V gene data show CDR1 as KGHSH and CDR2 as LQKENI. The CDR3 nucleotides read TGTGCCAGCTCTTTGGACAGGGTCTATGGCTACACCTTC. Translation gives CASSLDRVYGYTF. Together with reference TRBV18 and TRBJ1-2, the CDR3 gives the full variable domain: NAGVMQNPRHLVRRRGQEARLRCSPMKGHSHVYWYRQLPEEGLKFMVYLQKENIIDESGMPKERFSAEFPKEGPSILRIQQVVRGDSAAYFCASSLDRVYGYTFGSGTRLTVV.

The J gene is TRBJ2-5, the V gene TRBV6-5; 9 bases match TRBD1. Trimming at V came to 6 bases and at J to 4 bases, leaving 6 bases not matched to a gene. Germline values: CDR1 MNHEY, CDR2 SVGAGI. This CDR3 is built from 14 residues. The CDR3 sequence: CASSPRQGGETQYF. In nucleotides, the CDR3 is TGTGCCAGCAGCCCGAGACAGGGGGGAGAGACCCAGTACTTC.

This clone has just one count. The genes are TRBV11-2 and TRBJ2-7; 7 bases line up with TRBD2. The CDR3 contains 15 residues. CDR1 is SGHAT and CDR2 is FQNNGV in the germline V gene. The V segment lost 2 bases and the J segment 2 bases; nucleotides outside the gene matches: 6. This CDR3 reads CASSLSGGGAYEQYF. The CDR3 DNA reads as TGTGCCAGCAGCTTATCGGGCGGGGGAGCCTACGAGCAGTACTTC.

The V gene is TRBV15, the J gene TRBJ1-5, with 8 bases matching TRBD1. CDR1 is LNHNV and CDR2 is YYDKDF in the germline V gene (reference sequence). The CDR3 extends over 17 amino acids. Trimming at V came to 1 base and at J to 4 bases, leaving 9 bases not matched to a gene. The CDR3: CATSRVKDRGNNQPQHF. DNA for the CDR3: TGTGCCACCAGCAGAGTGAAAGACAGGGGAAATAATCAGCCCCAGCATTTT.

The V gene is TRBV6-5, the J gene TRBJ1-2, with D possibly TRBD1 on 6 matching bases. Trimming took off 2 bases at V and 3 bases at J, with 13 bases between the two ends. Germline CDR1 and CDR2: MNHEY and SVGAGI. The CDR3 covers 15 residues. The CDR3 here is CASSYKGGADYGYTF. The DNA of the CDR3 is TGTGCCAGCAGTTACAAAGGGGGGGCGGACTATGGCTACACCTTC.

The chain employs TRBV4-1 and TRBJ2-2; D is unresolved. Germline CDR1 and CDR2: MGHRA and YSYEKL. The V end was cut by 1 base, the J end by 1 base, with 7 bases between. The CDR3 covers 15 residues. In DNA form, the CDR3 reads TGCGCCAGCAGCCAAGCGTATCAGAACACCGGGGAGCTGTTTTTT. Protein product: CASSQAYQNTGELFF.

This chain uses TRBV5-1 with TRBJ1-5; 9 nucleotides agree with TRBD1. The CDR3 extends over 15 amino acids. Trimming removed 1 base from V and 5 bases from J; junction bases left unmatched: 4. Germline CDR1 is SGHRS and CDR2 is YFSETQ. The CDR3 sequence: CASSLTGTGYQPQHF. Written as DNA, the CDR3 is TGCGCCAGCAGCTTGACCGGGACAGGGTATCAGCCCCAGCATTTT.

Notes on this clone: A junction end diverges from the germline sequence, so it may reflect a read error. The gene calls are TRBV19 and TRBJ2-3; 7 bases agree with TRBD2. The germline V gene has CDR1 LNHDA and CDR2 SQIVND (reference sequence). The CDR3 sequence is 14 residues long. The CDR3 loop is CASSPLMEAGDRFF. CDR3 nucleotides: TGTGCCAGTAGTCCCCTGATGGAGGCGGGGGATCGGTTTTTC.

J is TRBJ1-4 and V is TRBV11-2; D unresolved. The CDR3 consists of 11 residues. V shed 6 bases and J shed 5 bases, with 4 bases lying between them. Germline V lookup: CDR1 SGHAT, CDR2 FQNNGV. The CDR3 coding sequence is TGTGCCAGCAGACTAAATGAAAAACTGTTTTTT. Its translation is CASRLNEKLFF.

This chain links TRBV9 with TRBJ1-1; D is unclear. The CDR3 extends over 13 amino acids. Trimming left V 3 bases short and J 1 base short, with 7 bases between. The germline V gene has CDR1 SGDLS and CDR2 YYNGEE. CDR3 amino acids: CASSAQSNTEAFF. CDR3 coding DNA: TGTGCCAGCAGCGCCCAGTCGAACACTGAAGCTTTCTTT.

This clone appeared a single time. The chain has TRBV12-5 and TRBJ2-2, with D possibly being TRBD1 (7 bases). Germline V gene sequence: CDR1 LGHNT, CDR2 FRNRAP. The CDR3 consists of 12 residues. V gave up 6 bases and J gave up 7 bases, with 9 bases separating them. The CDR3 reads CASGRDSGELFF. The CDR3, as DNA: TGTGCTAGTGGGCGGGACAGCGGGGAGCTGTTTTTT.

This chain uses TRBV5-1 with TRBJ2-5; 7 positions match TRBD1. Per germline, CDR1 SGHRS and CDR2 YFSETQ. V lost 4 bases to trimming and J lost 3 bases; unmatched junction nucleotides: 0. The CDR3 runs to 12 residues. CDR3: CASSGQEETQYF. The CDR3 coding sequence is TGCGCCAGCAGCGGACAGGAAGAGACCCAGTACTTC.

The chain uses TRBV5-6 and TRBJ1-5; D unclear. Per the germline V gene, CDR1 is SGHDT and CDR2 is YYEEEE. CDR3 size: 12 residues. Trimming removed 0 bases at V and 5 bases at J, with 3 bases between. CDR3 DNA: TGTGCCAGCAGCTTGGGAGATCAGCCCCAGCATTTT. It specifies CASSLGDQPQHF.

J is TRBJ2-1 and V is TRBV5-1; D call uncertain. The CDR3 is made up of 13 amino acids. Germline CDR1 SGHRS, CDR2 YFSETQ. V shed 4 bases and J shed 13 bases, with 18 bases lying between them. The CDR3 sequence: CASSPPGQSYQFF. The CDR3, as DNA: TGCGCCAGCAGCCCCCCGGGTCAAAGCTATCAGTTCTTC.

V and J are TRBV28 and TRBJ2-2; perhaps TRBD1 as D (6 bases). This CDR3 has 15 residues. Trimming removed 5 bases from V and 0 bases from J, with 10 bases in between. Germline loops: CDR1 MDHEN, CDR2 SYDVKM. CDR3 residues: CASSRGGPNTGELFF. The CDR3 DNA follows: TGTGCCAGCAGTCGTGGGGGCCCGAACACCGGGGAGCTGTTTTTT.

This chain joins TRBV7-9 and TRBJ2-5; D possibly corresponds to TRBD2 (6 bases). Germline-derived CDR1 and CDR2 are SEHNR and FQNEAQ (reference sequence). V was trimmed by 2 bases and J by 3 bases, leaving 19 bases between them. The CDR3 consists of 17 residues. As DNA, the CDR3 is TGTGCCAGCAGCTTATGGGCTGAGACTAGGGGAAAAGAGACCCAGTACTTC. Translated: CASSLWAETRGKETQYF.

This clone has a handful of counts. V and J are TRBV6-1 and TRBJ1-2, with 8 bases aligning to TRBD1. The CDR3 spans 15 residues. Per germline, CDR1 MNHNS and CDR2 SASEGT. Unmatched junction bases numbered 6, after V lost 2 bases and J lost 4 bases. The DNA of the CDR3 is TGTGCCAGCAGTGAAAGCACAGGGGGTACCTATGGCTACACCTTC. This translates into CASSESTGGTYGYTF.

The V gene is TRBV6-5, the J gene TRBJ2-7; 7 bases line up with TRBD1. The CDR3 loop spans 14 amino acids. Per germline, CDR1 MNHEY and CDR2 SVGAGI. J gave up 4 bases and V 5 bases, and 8 bases lay outside the gene matches. The CDR3 DNA is TGTGCCAGCAGTCCGCAGGGGGAAAAATACGAGCAGTACTTC. Encoded protein: CASSPQGEKYEQYF.